This T cell receptor beta chain was recovered during a study of spatial heterogeneity in lung cancer. Overall study findings and caveats: Relative to follow-up, resection was when ubiquitous expanded tumor TCRs appeared more in blood.

This clonotype was seen only a few times. What it recognizes is unknown. TCRdb reprocessed the 5' RACE reads with MiXCR, giving one entry per CDR3 protein. The table lists a few thousand distinct CDR3 sequences, 15% to 20% of them singletons. Germline CDR1 SQVTM, CDR2 ANQGSEA. V gave up 6 bases and J gave up 1 base, with 12 bases separating them. The CDR3 runs to 13 residues. Described time point: sample taken at primary tumor resection. Unsorted whole RNA of tumor, nontumor lung or frozen PBMC was sequenced. Patients with untreated early-stage non-small cell lung cancer, numbering 72, were the donors. The sequence was obtained from a male donor with early-stage non-small cell lung cancer. V is TRBV29-1 and J is TRBJ2-5; tentatively, D is TRBD2 (5 bases). The starting material was PBMCs, obtained at surgery. For the CDR3, the DNA is TGCAGCGTCGTAACTGCGGGCCAAGAGACCCAGTACTTC. It codes for CSVVTAGQETQYF.